These 10 T cell receptor beta chains originate from one sample sequenced in a study of blood T cells in healthy people across ages. PCR was performed a second time for about 7 to 11 cycles using a sample-barcoded 5' primer and a J-beta primer mix. TCRdb used MiXCR to reprocess the 5' RACE reads, holding one entry per CDR3 protein. Of 800,000 to 950,000 distinct CDR3 sequences detected, approximately 32% appear once; the ten largest clones hold 10%. This same sample was also taken into another study, of T cells of mothers and their children.

Material: blood. These receptor sequences come from a woman in her thirties or forties in good health.

The V call is TRBV3-1, the J call TRBJ1-1; D may be TRBD1 (6 bases). The V and J ends lost 1 base and 8 bases respectively, with 14 bases between them. Germline V gene data show CDR1 as LGHDT and CDR2 as YNNKEL (reference sequence). The CDR3 is 14 amino acids. This CDR3 reads CASSQGTIQGEAFF. CDR3 DNA sequence: TGTGCCAGCAGCCAAGGGACGATACAGGGAGAAGCTTTCTTT.

Worth noting for this clonotype: A read error is possible here, since a much larger clone lies one base away. The chain's CDR3 is CASGYTISGGAPLTEQFF. CDR3 nucleotide sequence: TGTGCCAGCGGTTACACCATTAGCGGGGGGGCGCCCTTGACCGAGCAGTTCTTC. This chain joins TRBV6-2 or TRBV6-3 and TRBJ2-1; TRBD2 agrees at 11 bases. The CDR3 extends over 18 amino acids. Germline lookup yields CDR1 MNHEY and CDR2 SVGEGT.

Regarding this clonotype: This may arise from a read error, as a much more abundant clone is one base away. The chain is built from TRBV5-1 and TRBJ2-7, with D perhaps given as TRBD1 or TRBD2 (5 bases each). CDR1 is SGHRS and CDR2 is YFSETQ in the germline V gene. The CDR3 extends over 16 amino acids. The CDR3 protein is CASSPDSTSGSYERYF. The DNA of the CDR3 is TGCGCCAGCAGCCCAGACAGCACTAGTGGCTCCTACGAGCGGTACTTC. Based on the CDR3 plus reference TRBV5-1 and TRBJ2-7, the full variable domain is KAGVTQTPRYLIKTRGQQVTLSCSPISGHRSVSWYQQTPGQGLQFLFEYFSETQRNKGNFPGRFSGRQFSNSRSEMNVSTLELGDSALYLCASSPDSTSGSYERYFGPGTRLTVT.

CDR3 in amino acids: CASSLVIEGGYEQYF. Here the CDR3 DNA reads TGCGCCAGCAGCTTGGTGATAGAGGGCGGCTACGAGCAGTACTTC. This sequence joins TRBV5-1 and TRBJ2-7; TRBD2 is a possible D gene (5 bases). V lost 0 bases and J 3 bases, leaving 13 bases between the germline ends. This CDR3 comprises 15 residues. Germline V gene lookup returns CDR1 SGHRS and CDR2 YFSETQ.

The gene calls are TRBV5-8 and TRBJ2-5; D possibly uses TRBD1 or TRBD2 (5 bases each). The germline V and J ends were trimmed by 0 bases and 2 bases, with 11 bases remaining between them. Germline V lookup: CDR1 SGHTS, CDR2 YDEGEE. This CDR3 spans 15 amino acids. CDR3 nucleotide sequence: TGTGCCAGCAGCTTGGTTGGGACGGCACAAGAGACCCAGTACTTC. This encodes CASSLVGTAQETQYF. Using reference TRBV5-8 and TRBJ2-5 for the parts outside the CDR3, the full variable domain is EAGVTQSPTHLIKTRGQQATLRCSPISGHTSVYWYQQALGLGLQFLLWYDEGEERNRGNFPPRFSGRQFPNYSSELNVNALELEDSALYLCASSLVGTAQETQYFGPGTRLLVL.

Only a few counts were recorded for this clonotype. The V call is TRBV7-2, the J call TRBJ2-3; D is possibly TRBD2 (5 bases). The CDR3 sequence is 17 residues long. Germline V CDR1 and CDR2: SGHTA, FQGNSA. Between the trimmed V and J ends, which lost 0 bases and 3 bases, there was a span of 16 bases. The CDR3 loop is CASSLAGSPIATDTQYF. DNA for the CDR3: TGTGCCAGCAGCTTAGCGGGGTCCCCCATAGCGACAGATACGCAGTATTTT. Full variable domain (remainder filled in from reference TRBV7-2 and TRBJ2-3): GAGVSQSPSNKVTEKGKDVELRCDPISGHTALYWYRQSLGQGLEFLIYFQGNSAPDKSGLPSDRFSAERTGGSVSTLTIQRTQQEDSAVYLCASSLAGSPIATDTQYFGPGTRLTVL.

Many counts were recorded for this clonotype. The genes are TRBV4-3 and TRBJ2-7; D unclear. Germline V gene sequence: CDR1 LGHNA, CDR2 YSLEER. Trimming pared 4 bases from V and 9 bases from J, leaving 22 bases between. The CDR3 is made up of 15 amino acids. CDR3 sequence: CASSPSSKDGRGQYF. For the CDR3, the DNA is TGCGCCAGCAGCCCTAGTAGTAAGGACGGTCGTGGGCAGTACTTC.

Concerning this clonotype: The junction and the germline gene differ at one end; a read error may be behind it. The chain has TRBV7-7 and TRBJ2-2; D is uncertain. Germline V gene data show CDR1 as SSHAT and CDR2 as FNYEAQ (reference sequence). The length of the CDR3 is 15 residues. CDR3 coding DNA: TGTGCTAGCAGCCCGCGAACACGTAACACCGGGGAGCTGTTTTTT. It encodes CASSPRTRNTGELFF.

This chain links TRBV7-9 with TRBJ1-6; no firm D call. The CDR3 loop spans 13 amino acids. Trimming pared 5 bases from V and 5 bases from J, leaving 7 bases between. From germline, CDR1 is SEHNR and CDR2 FQNEAQ (reference sequence). In nucleotides, the CDR3 is TGTGCCAGCAGCCCACGCCATAATTCACCCCTCCACTTT. Protein sequence: CASSPRHNSPLHF.

This clonotype was observed a few times. The CDR3 DNA follows: TGTGCCAGCAGTCCCCGACTAGCGGGGGGGTCCTCCTTTAGCACAGATACGCAGTATTTT. Its protein product is CASSPRLAGGSSFSTDTQYF. V usage is TRBV7-2 and J usage is TRBJ2-3; 14 nucleotides match TRBD2. The CDR3 is 20 residues long. With V trimmed by 6 bases and J by 0 bases, 14 bases remained unmatched. CDR1 is SGHTA, CDR2 FQGNSA, per germline.